This T cell receptor (beta chain) was captured by sequencing in a study of siplizumab effects on memory and regulatory T cells. Findings and limits, study-wide: Siplizumab gave mappable alloreactive CD4+ clones an average Treg-derived fraction of over 65%, against approximately 29% in controls. Of the alloreactive clones, only a minor fraction mapped to unstimulated subsets.

The CDR3 is made up of 15 amino acids. The germline V gene encodes CDR1 SGDLS and CDR2 YYNGEE. V lost 0 bases, J lost 4 bases, and 13 bases lay in between. A word on this clone: What it recognizes is unknown.

Researchers sequenced unstimulated naive, memory, effector memory and TEMRA subsets in three donor pairs. The study assayed some 100,000 TCR templates per sample. Data came from immunoSEQ multiplex PCR; TCRdb stores just in-frame clones and leaves some out. The sample records about 50,000 clones, roughly 87% being singletons. Sequencing was performed on naive CD8+ T cells sorted from blood. The TCR comes from a human donor in good health. V gene TRBV9 combines with J gene TRBJ2-5; D unclear. The CDR3 region has the DNA TGTGCCAGCAGCGTAGAAGGGTCCGGGCCAGAGACCCAGTACTTC. Its protein is CASSVEGSGPETQYF.